The clone carrying this TCR beta chain occurred many times. Trimming pared 0 bases from V and 11 bases from J, leaving 8 bases between. The CDR3 length is 13 residues. Germline CDR1 reads SGHTA; CDR2 reads FQGTGA. The sample belongs to a study of early T cells in non-severe SARS-CoV-2 infection. The TCR library protocol attached unique molecular identifiers to the individual cDNA molecules. Each CDR3 protein is one row after TCRdb ran MiXCR on the 5' RACE reads. The profile shows about 40,000 distinct CDR3 sequences, approximately 5.9% of them singletons. This sequence was found in an adult who was a healthcare worker with PCR-confirmed SARS-CoV-2 infection or an uninfected control (not recorded which). Sequencing used whole blood, obtained at baseline. J is TRBJ1-6 and V is TRBV7-3; a weak D match, TRBD1 (6 bases). This chain's CDR3 is CASSLTSGAPLHF. Written as DNA, the CDR3 is TGTGCCAGCAGCTTAACGTCAGGGGCACCCCTCCACTTT.